The T cell receptor (beta chain) under discussion was sequenced for a study of response to subunit inactivated influenza vaccine. V was clipped by 2 bases and J by 7 bases, with 9 bases between them. The CDR3 runs to 14 residues. Looked up from germline, CDR1 is SGHDN and CDR2 is FVKESK. Concerning this clonotype itself: Its antigen is not identified.

General study results and limits: It was the authors' suggestion that each seasonal influenza vaccination recruits few new T cells.

TCRdb passed the RT-PCR reads through MiXCR, listing each CDR3 protein once. In the table there are a few hundred thousand distinct CDR3 sequences, approximately 11% of which are singletons. V usage is TRBV14 and J usage is TRBJ1-6, with a possible D match to TRBD1 (5 bases). The sequence was collected from a man aged 50-60 years who received an inactivated influenza vaccine. The material sequenced was PBMCs from blood, taken about 40 days after vaccination. CDR3 DNA: TGTGCCAGCAGCCAATCAGGGTCCAATTCACCCCTCCACTTT. It is translated as CASSQSGSNSPLHF. The full variable domain, completed using reference TRBV14 and TRBJ1-6, is EAGVTQFPSHSVIEKGQTVTLRCDPISGHDNLYWYRRVMGKEIKFLLHFVKESKQDESGMPNNRFLAERTGGTYSTLKVQPAELEDSGVYFCASSQSGSNSPLHFGNGTRLTVT.